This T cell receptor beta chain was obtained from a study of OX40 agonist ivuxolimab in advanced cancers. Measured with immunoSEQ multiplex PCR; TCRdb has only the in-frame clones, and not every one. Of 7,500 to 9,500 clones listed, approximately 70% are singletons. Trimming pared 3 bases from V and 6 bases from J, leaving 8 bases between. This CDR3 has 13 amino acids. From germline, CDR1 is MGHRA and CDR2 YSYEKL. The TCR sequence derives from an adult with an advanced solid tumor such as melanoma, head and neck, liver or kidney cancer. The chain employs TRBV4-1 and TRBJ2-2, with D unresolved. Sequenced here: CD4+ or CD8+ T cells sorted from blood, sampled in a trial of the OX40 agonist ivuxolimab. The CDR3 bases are TGCGCCAGCAGCCAGACGAGCTCCGGGGAGCTGTTTTTT. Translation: CASSQTSSGELFF.